This T cell receptor beta chain derives from a study of cytomegalovirus exposure and HLA in healthy donors. The donors (healthy individuals) were bone marrow donors. Trimming shortened V by 6 bases and J by 5 bases, and 13 bases separated the two germline ends. This CDR3 is 13 amino acids long. Germline V gene sequence: CDR1 MNHNS, CDR2 SASEGT. The PCR was carried out with 60 Vbeta primers and 13 Jbeta primers. Sequencing used immunoSEQ multiplex PCR; TCRdb keeps in-frame clones, though not all of them. The sample contains approximately 90,000 clones, about 70% of which appear only once. This sequence was found in a man in his forties or fifties in good health and CMV-seronegative. The chain joins TRBV6-1 to TRBJ2-5, with D perhaps matching TRBD2 (5 bases). The sample was PBMCs. CDR3 nucleotide sequence: TGTGCCAGCAGCGACGGGAAGTGGGAGACCCAGTACTTC. Protein product: CASSDGKWETQYF.